This is a list of T cell receptor beta chains from one sample in a study of T cells in Graves' hyperthyroidism and ophthalmopathy. Each CDR3 protein gets one entry after TCRdb re-called the multiplex PCR reads with MiXCR. The sample consists of nearly 600,000 distinct CDR3 sequences, 14% of them appearing once. Sample: blood. The origin of the receptors is a woman in her 30s with Graves' hyperthyroidism that later progressed to Graves' ophthalmopathy. The CDR3 runs from the conserved cysteine through the conserved F or W. D genes are given only for firm matches. Only some rows state a clone size, as once, few, many or a class for expanded clones.

D,size,J,V,DNA,CDR3
.,many,TRBJ1-1,TRBV6-1,TGTGCCAGCAAGATATCCCGAGAGGGCGCTTTCTTT,CASKISREGAFF
.,many,TRBJ1-1,TRBV12-3/TRBV12-4,TGTGCCAGCAGTGGACAATCCGTTAACACTGAAGCTTTCTTT,CASSGQSVNTEAFF
.,many,TRBJ1-5,TRBV28,TGTGCCAGCAGTAAAGTGTGGGGCAATCAGCCCCAGCATTTT,CASSKVWGNQPQHF
.,many,TRBJ2-7,TRBV18,TGTGCCAGCTCACCATGGGGCACCGGATCCTACGAGCAGTACTTC,CASSPWGTGSYEQYF
.,.,TRBJ1-1,TRBV4-1,TGCGCCAGCAGCCAAGATGGCTTCGCTGAAGCTTTCTTT,CASSQDGFAEAFF
.,.,TRBJ2-2,TRBV13,TGTGCCAGCACACCTCTCTTGGAGAGCCGAAACACCGGGGAGCTGTTTTTT,CASTPLLESRNTGELFF
TRBD1,many,TRBJ2-6,TRBV7-3,TGTGCCAGCAGCACCCGGACAGGGGGCCCTGGGGCCAACGTCCTGACTTTC,CASSTRTGGPGANVLTF
.,few,TRBJ2-3,TRBV24-1,TGTGCCACCAGTGAGTCAACAGATACGCAGTATTTT,CATSESTDTQYF
TRBD2,.,TRBJ2-2,TRBV20-1,TGCAGTGCCGCTAGCGGGAGACTGGGCGGGGAGCTGTTTTTT,CSAASGRLGGELFF
TRBD2,many,TRBJ2-7,TRBV20-1,TGCAGTGCTAGGGCGGGAGGCTACTCCTACGAGCAGTACTTC,CSARAGGYSYEQYF
TRBD1,many,TRBJ2-5,TRBV5-6,TGTGCCAGCAGTACACAGGGGACCCCCGAGACCCAGTACTTC,CASSTQGTPETQYF
TRBD1,many,TRBJ1-2,TRBV12-3/TRBV12-4,TGTGCCAGCAGTGTGGACAGGGAACGCGGCTACACCTTC,CASSVDRERGYTF
.,few,TRBJ2-2,TRBV9,TGTGCCAGCAGCGAGGGGAGCGGCGGCACCGGGGAGCTGTTTTTT,CASSEGSGGTGELFF
TRBD2,many,TRBJ2-3,TRBV20-1,TGCAGGGTCTTGGGGGTAGCGGGACACACAGATACGCAGTATTTT,CRVLGVAGHTDTQYF
.,many,TRBJ1-1,TRBV28,TGTGCCAGCAGTTTCCCGGGACGTCCCTCCCTTCGCGGCACTGAAGCTTTCTTT,CASSFPGRPSLRGTEAFF
TRBD2,many,TRBJ2-1,TRBV20-1,TGCAGTGCTACCCCTGCGGCGGGGGGGGGAAATGAGCAGTTCTTC,CSATPAAGGGNEQFF
.,.,TRBJ1-1,TRBV5-6,TGTGCCAGCAGCTTGGAGCCAGGCTGGGACACTGAAGCTTTCTTT,CASSLEPGWDTEAFF
TRBD2,.,TRBJ2-1,TRBV27,TGCGCCGGCAGTACCGGGACTAGCTCCTACAATGAGCAGTTCTTC,CAGSTGTSSYNEQFF